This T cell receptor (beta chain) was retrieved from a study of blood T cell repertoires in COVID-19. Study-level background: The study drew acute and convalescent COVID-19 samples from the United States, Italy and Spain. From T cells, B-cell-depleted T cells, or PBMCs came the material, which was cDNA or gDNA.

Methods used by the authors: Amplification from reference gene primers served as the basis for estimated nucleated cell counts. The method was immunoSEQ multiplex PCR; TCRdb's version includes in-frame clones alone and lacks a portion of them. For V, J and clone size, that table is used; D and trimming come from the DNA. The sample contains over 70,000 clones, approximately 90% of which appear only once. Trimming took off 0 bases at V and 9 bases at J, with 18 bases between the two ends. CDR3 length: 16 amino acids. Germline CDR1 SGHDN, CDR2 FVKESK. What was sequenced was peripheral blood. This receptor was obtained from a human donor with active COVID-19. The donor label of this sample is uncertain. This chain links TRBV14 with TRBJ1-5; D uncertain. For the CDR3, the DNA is TGTGCCAGCAGCCAAGAAAGACTCTTCGAAGGTCGGCCCCAGCATTTT. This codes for CASSQERLFEGRPQHF.